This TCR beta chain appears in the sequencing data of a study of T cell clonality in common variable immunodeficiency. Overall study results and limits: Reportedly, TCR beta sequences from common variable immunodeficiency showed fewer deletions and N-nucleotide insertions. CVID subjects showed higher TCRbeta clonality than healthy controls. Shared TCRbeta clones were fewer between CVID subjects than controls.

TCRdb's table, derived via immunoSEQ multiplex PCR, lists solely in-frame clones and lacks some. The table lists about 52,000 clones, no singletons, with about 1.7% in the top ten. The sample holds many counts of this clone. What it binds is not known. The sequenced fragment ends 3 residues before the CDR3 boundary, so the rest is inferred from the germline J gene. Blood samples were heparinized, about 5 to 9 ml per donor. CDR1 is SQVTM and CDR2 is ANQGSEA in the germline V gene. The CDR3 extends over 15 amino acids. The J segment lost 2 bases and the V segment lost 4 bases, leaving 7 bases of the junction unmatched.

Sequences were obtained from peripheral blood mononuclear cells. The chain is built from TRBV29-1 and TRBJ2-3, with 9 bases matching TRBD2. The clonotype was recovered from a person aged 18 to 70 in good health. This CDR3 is CSVGVAGGHTDTQYF. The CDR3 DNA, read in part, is TGCAGCGTTGGTGTGGCGGGGGGGCACACAGATACG.